This T cell receptor (beta chain) was sequenced in a study of cytomegalovirus exposure and HLA in healthy donors. Each donor was healthy, and each was a bone marrow donor. Amplification used 60 Vbeta primers and 13 Jbeta primers. Only in-frame clones appear in the TCRdb table, and some are missing; sequencing was by immunoSEQ multiplex PCR. This table has under 110,000 clones, around 80% appearing once. General study results and limits: Later analysis identified several of the most significant clusters that appeared linked to common viral pathogens. Across donors, presence/absence analyses took sequencing depth to be roughly uniform. The study listed 150 to 200 cytomegalovirus-associated TCR beta chains.

Note on this clone: Its antigen is unknown.

Trimming cost V 7 bases and J 9 bases, with 16 bases left between them. Germline V gene data show CDR1 as SQVTM and CDR2 as ANQGSEA. This CDR3 is built from 12 residues. Sequencing was performed on PBMCs. The chain is built from TRBV29-1 and TRBJ2-1; tentatively, D is TRBD2 (7 bases). This clonotype originated in a woman between 45 and 65 years old in good health and CMV-seropositive. Here the CDR3 DNA reads TGCAGCGCACTAGGGGGGGGATTTGAGCAGTTCTTC. Translated, it gives CSALGGGFEQFF.